The 32 T cell receptor beta chains below come from one sample, sequenced in a study of CD8 T cells in ankylosing spondylitis. TCRdb passed the 5' RACE reads through MiXCR, listing each CDR3 protein once. This sample carries a few hundred thousand distinct CDR3 sequences, 15% to 20% of them seen once, and the ten largest clones take under 40%. Input material: blood, either unsorted or a sorted T cell fraction (not recorded which). These receptor sequences come from a male donor with ankylosing spondylitis or in good health (not recorded which).

This chain connects TRBV4-3 to TRBJ2-7; 9 bases match TRBD1. Trimming cost V 0 bases and J 3 bases; bases outside gene matches: 9. Looked up from germline, CDR1 is LGHNA and CDR2 is YSLEER. The CDR3 is 17 residues long. CDR3 DNA sequence: TGCGCCAGCAGCCAAGACAACACCGGGACAGGGTTCTACGAGCAGTACTTC. Encoded protein: CASSQDNTGTGFYEQYF.

This clonotype was seen ten or more times. In nucleotides, the CDR3 is TGCGCCAGCACGCGGGACAGTGAATACATTCAGTACTTC. It is translated as CASTRDSEYIQYF. V and J are TRBV5-1 and TRBJ2-4; maybe TRBD1 (7 bases). The V end lost 6 bases, the J end lost 8 bases, and 15 bases lay between the germline ends. Germline loops: CDR1 SGHRS, CDR2 YFSETQ. The CDR3 loop spans 13 amino acids.

This clonotype was observed a few times. The chain has TRBV11-2 and TRBJ2-2; the match to TRBD1 covers 8 bases. Germline CDR1 SGHAT, CDR2 FQNNGV. The CDR3 has 17 residues. V lost 5 bases and J lost 7; bases outside the gene matches: 15. CDR3 residues: CASSPHVPGQENGELFF. The CDR3 DNA reads TGTGCCAGCAGCCCACACGTCCCGGGACAGGAAAACGGGGAGCTGTTTTTT.

This clonotype appeared many times. This chain links TRBV12-3 or TRBV12-4 with TRBJ2-5; TRBD2 is a possible D gene (5 bases). With 7 bases removed from V and 0 bases from J, the gap between germline ends came to 15 bases. The CDR3 sequence is 15 residues long. CDR3 nucleotide sequence: TGTGCCAGCACCCTCACCATGGAGGACCAAGAGACCCAGTACTTC. Residues: CASTLTMEDQETQYF.

This clonotype was seen a single time. The chain links TRBV29-1 to TRBJ2-7; 7 bases line up with TRBD2. Germline V lookup: CDR1 SQVTM, CDR2 ANQGSEA. V lost 0 bases and J lost 3; bases outside the gene matches: 5. This CDR3 spans 14 amino acids. This chain's CDR3 is CSVEDGGEGYEQYF. The CDR3 DNA is TGCAGCGTTGAAGATGGGGGGGAGGGCTACGAGCAGTACTTC.

Of note for this clonotype: This may be a read error: a much more frequent sequence differs by one nucleotide. The rearrangement uses TRBV7-2 and TRBJ2-2; no reliable D call. Germline V gene lookup returns CDR1 SGHTA and CDR2 FQGNSA. CDR3 length: 13 amino acids. The V end was cut by 5 bases, the J end by 3 bases, with 7 bases between. CDR3 nucleotides: TGTGCCAGCAGCCCAGCATACACCGGGGAGCTGTTTTTT. Amino acids: CASSPAYTGELFF.

This clonotype was detected a few times. V usage is TRBV6-5 and J usage is TRBJ2-2; the D gene could be TRBD1 or TRBD2 (6 bases each). CDR1 and CDR2 from the germline V gene are MNHEY and SVGAGI. The CDR3 contains 13 residues. V lost 4 bases and J 7 bases, leaving 10 bases between the germline ends. Here the CDR3 DNA reads TGTGCCAGCAGTTGGGGGGCAAACGGGGAGCTGTTTTTT. Translating gives CASSWGANGELFF.

V and J are TRBV5-1 and TRBJ2-1; D is perhaps TRBD2 (6 bases). CDR1 and CDR2 from the germline V gene are SGHRS and YFSETQ. The CDR3 spans 16 residues. Trimming left V 6 bases short and J 5 bases short, with 21 bases between. The CDR3 loop is CASNSPDTTGDNEQFF. The CDR3, as DNA: TGCGCCAGCAACAGCCCGGACACTACGGGGGACAATGAGCAGTTCTTC.

As concerns this clonotype: Being one base from a much bigger clone, this may be a read error. Given the absence of the conserved phenylalanine or tryptophan at the CDR3 end, a read error is likely. This rearrangement joins TRBV4-3 to TRBJ2-7; a possible D gene is TRBD2 (5 bases). CDR3 length: 13 residues. With 1 base removed from V and 6 bases from J, the gap between germline ends came to 10 bases. The germline CDR1 and CDR2 sequences are LGHNA and YSLEER. In nucleotides, the CDR3 is TGCGCCAGCAGCCAAGGTACGGGGAGCGAGCAGTACTTG. Translated, it gives CASSQGTGSEQYL.

This clonotype was found a few times. V gene TRBV5-1 combines with J gene TRBJ2-5; perhaps TRBD1 as D (6 bases). The germline gives CDR1 SGHRS, CDR2 YFSETQ. The CDR3 is 16 residues long. Trimming stripped 0 bases from V and 5 bases from J, with 17 bases between. CDR3 DNA sequence: TGCGCCAGCAGCTTGGAGACAGGCCTTGGGTGGGAGACCCAGTACTTC. Translating it yields CASSLETGLGWETQYF.

This clonotype was observed a few times. This rearrangement joins TRBV7-6 to TRBJ1-1, with no clear D. Trimming removed 4 bases from V and 5 bases from J, with 17 bases in between. This CDR3 has 15 residues. CDR1 and CDR2 (germline): SGHVS, FNYEAQ. The CDR3 sequence is CASSSLGRLGTEAFF. CDR3 coding DNA: TGTGCCAGCAGCTCCCTCGGCAGGCTAGGAACTGAAGCTTTCTTT. The variable domain in full, with the rest retrieved from reference TRBV7-6 and TRBJ1-1, is GAGVSQSPRYKVTKRGQDVALRCDPISGHVSLYWYRQALGQGPEFLTYFNYEAQQDKSGLPNDRFSAERPEGSISTLTIQRTEQRDSAMYRCASSSLGRLGTEAFFGQGTRLTVV.

This chain connects TRBV7-9 to TRBJ1-6, with D possibly matching TRBD1 (6 bases). V was shortened by 4 bases and J by 9 bases, with 10 bases between the two germline ends. The CDR3 runs to 13 residues. Germline V gives CDR1 SEHNR, CDR2 FQNEAQ (reference sequence). The CDR3 bases are TGTGCCAGCAGCTCTTCCAGGGGTTCACCCCTCCACTTT. Its translation is CASSSSRGSPLHF.

This clonotype has a handful of counts. The chain couples TRBV12-3 or TRBV12-4 to TRBJ2-2, with no clear D. V was cut by 8 bases and J by 1 base, with 11 bases left in between. This CDR3 region has 14 residues. The CDR3 reads CASESDLNTGELFF. The CDR3 DNA reads TGTGCCAGCGAAAGCGATTTGAACACCGGGGAGCTGTTTTTT.

The sample holds many counts of this clonotype. The rearrangement uses TRBV10-3 and TRBJ2-7; TRBD2 aligns across 8 bases. V gave up 5 bases and J gave up 3 bases; unmatched junction bases: 6. CDR1 ENHRY and CDR2 SYGVKD come from the germline V gene. CDR3 size: 14 residues. The CDR3 DNA sequence: TGTGCCATCAGTACCCCGGCGGGGGGCTACGAGCAGTACTTC. Encoded protein: CAISTPAGGYEQYF.

The sample holds many counts of this clonotype. This chain links TRBV5-1 with TRBJ2-7, with 8 bases fitting TRBD1. Trimming cost V 5 bases and J 2 bases; bases outside gene matches: 0. Germline V lookup: CDR1 SGHRS, CDR2 YFSETQ. The CDR3 has 12 amino acids. Here the CDR3 reads CASRDRAYEQYF. The CDR3 DNA follows: TGCGCCAGCAGGGACAGGGCCTACGAGCAGTACTTC.

This clonotype was counted a few times. The rearrangement joins TRBV20-1 to TRBJ2-1, with unresolved D. Looked up from germline, CDR1 is DFQATT and CDR2 is SNEGSKA (reference sequence). The CDR3 totals 14 residues. Trimming took off 1 base at V and 5 bases at J, with 12 bases between the two ends. This CDR3 is CSARGSSPHNEQFF. The CDR3 nucleotides read TGCAGTGCTAGAGGGAGTAGCCCCCACAATGAGCAGTTCTTC.

This clonotype was detected a few times. This rearrangement joins TRBV10-3 to TRBJ2-1, with TRBD1 identical over 7 bases. Germline CDR1 is ENHRY and CDR2 is SYGVKD. V was clipped by 0 bases and J by 2 bases; unmatched bases: 4. The CDR3 is 16 amino acids. The CDR3 DNA sequence: TGTGCCATCAGTGAGTCTAGGCAGGGGGCCTACAATGAGCAGTTCTTC. Amino acids: CAISESRQGAYNEQFF.

The V gene is TRBV7-2, the J gene TRBJ2-5, with a possible D match to TRBD2 (5 bases). The CDR3 is 17 amino acids. The ends were cut back, 4 bases at V and 5 bases at J, with 23 bases in the middle. From germline, CDR1 is SGHTA and CDR2 FQGNSA. The CDR3, as DNA: TGTGCCAGCAGCTCCAAACTAGTGGCGCTCGTGTGGGAGACCCAGTACTTC. Its translation is CASSSKLVALVWETQYF.

This clonotype was recorded a few times. The chain joins TRBV11-1 to TRBJ2-5; tentatively, D is TRBD1 (6 bases). Trimming pared 5 bases from V and 0 bases from J, leaving 16 bases between. This CDR3 is built from 16 residues. Germline V gene sequence: CDR1 SGHAT, CDR2 FQDESV (reference sequence). CDR3 region: CASSARQVIHQETQYF. The DNA of the CDR3 is TGTGCCAGCAGCGCGAGACAGGTCATTCACCAAGAGACCCAGTACTTC. The entire variable domain, with the rest obtained from reference TRBV11-1 and TRBJ2-5, is as follows: EAEVAQSPRYKITEKSQAVAFWCDPISGHATLYWYRQILGQGPELLVQFQDESVVDDSQLPKDRFSAERLKGVDSTLKIQPAELGDSAMYLCASSARQVIHQETQYFGPGTRLLVL.

This clonotype was detected only a few times. The chain joins TRBV11-2 to TRBJ1-5; D gene uncertain. CDR3 size: 13 residues. Trimming removed 5 bases at V and 9 bases at J, with 14 bases between. The germline V gene encodes CDR1 SGHAT and CDR2 FQNNGV. CDR3 in DNA: TGTGCCAGCAGCCTCGACACTTTTGGGCCCCAGCATTTT. Protein: CASSLDTFGPQHF.

The chain links TRBV11-1 to TRBJ2-7; 8 bases match TRBD1. Trimming cost V 5 bases and J 2 bases; bases outside gene matches: 20. The CDR3 has 19 amino acids. The germline V gene has CDR1 SGHAT and CDR2 FQDESV (reference sequence). CDR3 protein: CASSGTGQGGYVLPYEQYF. Written as DNA, the CDR3 is TGTGCCAGCAGCGGTACTGGACAGGGTGGGTATGTGCTTCCCTACGAGCAGTACTTC.

CDR3 nucleotides: TGCAGTGCACCAATTGGACACCCGGGGGGCTCTGGGGCCAACGTCCTGACTTTC. Amino acid sequence: CSAPIGHPGGSGANVLTF. The chain combines TRBV20-1 with TRBJ2-6; 7 bases are a match to TRBD2. Germline trimming cut 6 bases from V and 0 bases from J; bases unmatched to any gene: 14. The CDR3 loop spans 18 amino acids. CDR1 is DFQATT and CDR2 is SNEGSKA in the germline V gene (reference sequence).

This clonotype was counted many times. This chain uses TRBV29-1 with TRBJ1-5; D gene unclear. Trimming cost V 6 bases and J 5 bases, with 20 bases left between them. CDR1 SQVTM and CDR2 ANQGSEA come from the germline V gene. This CDR3 has 15 residues. CDR3 protein: CSVLLPSGEHQPQHF. In DNA form, the CDR3 reads TGCAGCGTCCTACTGCCTTCCGGAGAGCATCAGCCCCAGCATTTT.

The genes are TRBV27 and TRBJ2-7, with a possible D match to TRBD2 (6 bases). The V gene's germline CDR1 is MNHEY and CDR2 SMNVEV (reference sequence). Trimming cost V 2 bases and J 2 bases, with 13 bases left between them. The CDR3 consists of 15 residues. The CDR3 DNA sequence: TGTGCCAGCAGTTTAAGTCTAGCGACTACCTACGAGCAGTACTTC. Amino acids: CASSLSLATTYEQYF.

This clonotype has at least ten counts. The CDR3 region is CASSPTRLLQGEQYF. The CDR3, as DNA: TGTGCCAGCAGTCCCACCAGGCTGCTCCAAGGGGAGCAGTACTTC. V gene TRBV12-3 or TRBV12-4 combines with J gene TRBJ2-7; D gene ambiguous. The CDR3 spans 15 residues. Trimming pared 5 bases from V and 7 bases from J, leaving 21 bases between.

This clonotype has a handful of counts. The rearrangement uses TRBV29-1 and TRBJ2-7; D is perhaps TRBD1 or TRBD2 (5 bases each). This CDR3 has 13 residues. CDR1 and CDR2 (germline): SQVTM, ANQGSEA. Trimming cost V 3 bases and J 6 bases, with 15 bases left between them. CDR3 loop: CSVEGEYVSEQYF. As DNA, the CDR3 is TGCAGCGTTGAGGGGGAATATGTTTCCGAGCAGTACTTC.

The rearrangement links TRBV7-9 to TRBJ2-7; TRBD2 matches at 9 bases. CDR3 length equals 15 residues. From germline, CDR1 is SEHNR and CDR2 FQNEAQ (reference sequence). Trimming cost V 4 bases and J 1 base; bases outside gene matches: 5. The CDR3 is CASSWGLAASYEQYF. DNA of the CDR3: TGTGCCAGCAGCTGGGGACTAGCAGCGTCCTACGAGCAGTACTTC.

In this sample, this clonotype turned up many times. The rearrangement links TRBV6-1 to TRBJ1-1; maybe TRBD1 (5 bases). This CDR3 is 14 amino acids long. Germline CDR1 is MNHNS and CDR2 is SASEGT. V was clipped by 6 bases and J by 1 base, with 12 bases between them. The CDR3 loop reads CASSQGRWNTEAFF. The DNA of the CDR3 is TGTGCCAGCAGCCAGGGACGGTGGAACACTGAAGCTTTCTTT.

This clonotype was observed a handful of times. This sequence joins TRBV5-6 and TRBJ2-3, with TRBD1 matching over 8 bases. Germline-derived CDR1 and CDR2 are SGHDT and YYEEEE. V shed 5 bases, J shed 3 bases, and the junction held 8 bases outside the gene matches. CDR3 length: 15 amino acids. For the CDR3, the DNA is TGTGCCAGCAGTCGGACAGGGTGGGAAACAGATACGCAGTATTTT. Translated: CASSRTGWETDTQYF.

The chain employs TRBV4-1 and TRBJ2-7, with 9 nucleotides matching TRBD2. CDR1 MGHRA and CDR2 YSYEKL come from the germline V gene. Germline trimming cut 3 bases from V and 9 bases from J; bases unmatched to any gene: 6. The CDR3 has 13 residues. Here the CDR3 reads CASSQGTSLGQYF. Here the CDR3 DNA reads TGCGCCAGCAGCCAGGGGACTAGCCTAGGGCAGTACTTC.

The chain has TRBV7-2 and TRBJ2-4; D gene unclear. Germline-derived CDR1 and CDR2 are SGHTA and FQGNSA. Deletions cut 4 bases from V and 1 base from J, with 14 bases between. The CDR3 sequence is 16 residues long. The CDR3 DNA follows: TGTGCCAGCAGCTCCCCGACCACTTCCGCCAAAAACATTCAGTACTTC. Its protein product is CASSSPTTSAKNIQYF.

The chain employs TRBV29-1 and TRBJ2-3; no reliable D call. V was cut by 4 bases and J by 2 bases, with 13 bases left in between. From germline, CDR1 is SQVTM and CDR2 ANQGSEA. CDR3 size: 14 residues. The CDR3 here is CSVVSGGFTDTQYF. The CDR3 bases are TGCAGCGTTGTCTCGGGTGGGTTCACAGATACGCAGTATTTT.